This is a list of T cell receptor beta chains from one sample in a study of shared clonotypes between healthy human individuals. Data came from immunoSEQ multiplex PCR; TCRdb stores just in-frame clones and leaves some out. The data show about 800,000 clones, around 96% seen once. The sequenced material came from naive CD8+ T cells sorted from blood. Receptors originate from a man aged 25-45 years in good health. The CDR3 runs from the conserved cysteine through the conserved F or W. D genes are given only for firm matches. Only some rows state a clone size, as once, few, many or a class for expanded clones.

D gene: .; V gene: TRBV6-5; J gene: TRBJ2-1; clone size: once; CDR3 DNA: TGTGCCAGCAGTTACTCTGGGAAAAGCTCCTACAATGAGCAGTTCTTC; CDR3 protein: CASSYSGKSSYNEQFF
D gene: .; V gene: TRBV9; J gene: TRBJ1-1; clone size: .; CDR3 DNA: TGTGCCAGCAGCCCCCGCCAGAACACTGAAGCTTTCTTT; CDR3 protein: CASSPRQNTEAFF
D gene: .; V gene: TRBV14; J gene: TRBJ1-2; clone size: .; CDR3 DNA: TGTGCCAGCACGGGGGGGGCCTATGGCTACACCTTC; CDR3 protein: CASTGGAYGYTF
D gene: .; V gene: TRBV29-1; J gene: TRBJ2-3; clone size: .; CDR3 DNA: TGCAGCGTTGAACTGGGGACAGATACGCAGTATTTT; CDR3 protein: CSVELGTDTQYF
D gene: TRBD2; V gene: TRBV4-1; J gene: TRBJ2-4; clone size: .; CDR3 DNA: TGCGCCAGCAGCCTAGCCCGCGGGGGAAGCGTGGTGTACTTC; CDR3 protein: CASSLARGGSVVYF
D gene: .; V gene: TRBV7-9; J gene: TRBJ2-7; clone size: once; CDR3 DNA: TGTGCCAGCAGCAACGACGGATACGAGCAGTACTTC; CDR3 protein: CASSNDGYEQYF
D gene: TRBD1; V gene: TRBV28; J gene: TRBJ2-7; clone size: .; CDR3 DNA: TGTGCCAGCAGTACCCTGACAGGGTACGAGCAGTACTTC; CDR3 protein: CASSTLTGYEQYF
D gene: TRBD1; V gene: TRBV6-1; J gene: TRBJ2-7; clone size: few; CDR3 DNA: TGTGCTGCCGGGACAGGGGTACCAGCGACCTACGAGCAGTACTTC; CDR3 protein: CAAGTGVPATYEQYF
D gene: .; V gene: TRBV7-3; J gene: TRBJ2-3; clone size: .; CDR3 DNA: TGTGCCAGCAGTCTCAGCGGTTCTGGAGATACGCAGTATTTT; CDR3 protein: CASSLSGSGDTQYF
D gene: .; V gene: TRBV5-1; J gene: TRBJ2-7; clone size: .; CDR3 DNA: TGCGCCAGCAGCTTGGATCCAGGGAGGAACTACGAGCAGTACTTC; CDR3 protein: CASSLDPGRNYEQYF
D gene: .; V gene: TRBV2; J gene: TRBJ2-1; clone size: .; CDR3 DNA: TGTGCCAGCAGTGACTTAGGGAGTTACAATGAGCAGTTCTTC; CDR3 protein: CASSDLGSYNEQFF
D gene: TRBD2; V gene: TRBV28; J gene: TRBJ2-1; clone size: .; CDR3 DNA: TGTGCCAGCAGTCCCCGGGGTAGCGGGAGTAGCGATGAGCAGTTCTTC; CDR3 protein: CASSPRGSGSSDEQFF
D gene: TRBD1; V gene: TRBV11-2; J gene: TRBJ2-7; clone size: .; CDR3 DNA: TGTGCCAGCAGTCAACCGGGACAGGGGGCGGGACACGAGCAGTACTTC; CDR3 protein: CASSQPGQGAGHEQYF
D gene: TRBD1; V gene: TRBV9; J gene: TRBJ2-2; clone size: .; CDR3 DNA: TGTGCCAGCAGCGTAGCTAGGGGACAGGGGAACACCGGGGAGCTGTTTTTT; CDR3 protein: CASSVARGQGNTGELFF
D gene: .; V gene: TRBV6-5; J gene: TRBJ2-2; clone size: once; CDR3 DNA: TGTGCCAGCAAACGTTTAAGGGGGGAGCTGTTTTTT; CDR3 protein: CASKRLRGELFF
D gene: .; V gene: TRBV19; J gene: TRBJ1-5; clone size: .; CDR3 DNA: TGTGCCAGTAGTATAGTTTTAGCCGGGGGCAATCAGCCCCAGCATTTT; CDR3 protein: CASSIVLAGGNQPQHF